This T cell receptor beta chain was obtained from a study of human T cells and chemical hapten exposure. Study background: Patch testing was performed with 0.01% DPC on the upper back, with reading at 6 days.

TCRdb analysed the RACE reads with MiXCR anew, one entry per CDR3 protein. Seen here are roughly 150,000 distinct CDR3 sequences, about 12% observed once, and the top ten hold 1.3% to 1.5%. Specified time point: patch test 2, 6 weeks after DPC sensitization. The treatment: therapeutic diphenylcyclopropenone sensitization with weekly scalp DPC. The CDR3 totals 15 residues. Germline CDR1 is MNHEY and CDR2 is SVGAGI. The ends were cut back, 0 bases at V and 0 bases at J, with 8 bases in the middle. The sequenced sample was whole blood, obtained in connection with sensitization to the hapten diphenylcyclopropenone (DPC). This TCR derives from a woman aged 45-65 years with alopecia areata. Some clones in this sample may be carry-over from other donors' samples. The J gene is TRBJ1-1, the V gene TRBV6-5; D is unresolved. The CDR3 loop reads CASSYSLTMNTEAFF. The CDR3 nucleotides read TGTGCCAGCAGTTACTCCCTCACGATGAACACTGAAGCTTTCTTT.